This TCR beta chain was sequenced in a study of blood T cells in healthy people across ages. Study-wide findings and caveats: The fall in TCR beta diversity per million T cells was roughly linear with age. It was the long-lived donors that had more naive CD4+ cells and higher diversity than aged donors.

A remark on this clonotype: The target antigen is unknown. One junction end does not reproduce the germline sequence, and a read error may be involved.

Collection of roughly 9.8 milliliters of peripheral blood was performed for each donor. Isolation of PBMCs gave at least 6.5 million cells per sample. CDR1 is SGHRS and CDR2 is YFSETQ in the germline V gene. The CDR3 has 14 amino acids. PCR was performed a second time for about 6 to 11 cycles using a sample-barcoded 5' primer and a J-beta primer mix. TCRdb reprocessed the 5' RACE reads with MiXCR, giving one entry per CDR3 protein. In the table there are around 850,000 distinct CDR3 sequences, under 40% of which are singletons. V is TRBV5-1 and J is TRBJ2-3; D gene uncertain. The sample was blood. The clonotype was recovered from a man younger than 35 in good health. Here the CDR3 DNA reads TGCGCCAGCAGCTTGAACCTTGGCACAGATGCGCAGTATTTT. It encodes CASSLNLGTDAQYF.